The 32 T cell receptor beta chains given below trace back to one sample, sequenced in a study of shared clonotypes between healthy human individuals. Produced via immunoSEQ multiplex PCR; TCRdb's table is partial and in-frame only. This sample has about 1.1 million clones; approximately 80% occur once, and the top ten carry more than 0.85%. Sequenced material: memory CD4+ T cells from PBMCs. Subset: CD45RA-negative fraction. These receptors originate from a man younger than 35 in good health. Some clones in this sample may be carry-over from other donors' samples.

For this clone: Other DNA sequences within the sample encode an identical CDR3. The rearrangement links TRBV11-2 to TRBJ2-7, with D unresolved. The CDR3 consists of 14 residues. Trimming removed 1 base at V and 0 bases at J, with 7 bases between. Germline-derived CDR1 and CDR2 are SGHAT and FQNNGV. CDR3 bases: TGTGCCAGCAGCTTAGCTAGGTCCTCCTACGAGCAGTACTTC. It encodes CASSLARSSYEQYF.

The chain joins TRBV7-8 to TRBJ1-1; 7 bases line up with TRBD1. The germline V gene encodes CDR1 SGHVS and CDR2 FQNEAQ. This CDR3 contains 16 residues. Trimming cost V 2 bases and J 4 bases; bases outside gene matches: 10. The CDR3 DNA sequence: TGTGCCAGCAGCTTATTCCGGAGGGGGCGAGGCACTGAAGCTTTCTTT. Its translation: CASSLFRRGRGTEAFF.

The chain is built from TRBV9 and TRBJ2-1; D not certain. Germline values: CDR1 SGDLS, CDR2 YYNGEE. CDR3 length: 15 amino acids. The ends were cut back, 3 bases at V and 8 bases at J, with 18 bases in the middle. The CDR3 nucleotides read TGTGCCAGCAGCGAGGGTTATTCGGTAGTCGATGAGCAGTTCTTC. It yields the protein CASSEGYSVVDEQFF.

The chain combines TRBV30 with TRBJ2-7; TRBD1 agrees at 8 bases. CDR1 is GTSNPN, CDR2 SVGIG, per germline (reference sequence). CDR3 size: 15 residues. Trimming took 0 bases from V and 6 from J; bases not matched to a gene: 10. The CDR3 sequence is CAWSVNWDRKSEQYF. CDR3 sequence (DNA): TGTGCCTGGAGTGTAAATTGGGACAGGAAGTCCGAGCAGTACTTC.

The chain combines TRBV5-1 with TRBJ1-4; 7 bases match TRBD1. The V gene's germline CDR1 is SGHRS and CDR2 YFSETQ. After removal of 1 base from V and 5 bases from J, the junction contained 8 bases not matched to a gene. The CDR3 totals 16 residues. CDR3 in DNA: TGCGCCAGCAGCTTGAGCTCCGGGACAGTCAATGAAAAACTGTTTTTT. Protein: CASSLSSGTVNEKLFF.

V is TRBV4-1 and J is TRBJ1-2; D may be TRBD1 (5 bases). With 0 bases removed from V and 4 bases from J, the gap between germline ends came to 12 bases. Germline assignment: CDR1 MGHRA and CDR2 YSYEKL. The CDR3 runs to 15 residues. CDR3 nucleotide sequence: TGCGCCAGCAGCCAAGATACTCCAGGGATCTATGGCTACACCTTC. Translating it yields CASSQDTPGIYGYTF.

This rearrangement joins TRBV5-6 to TRBJ2-1; D unresolved. Germline assignment: CDR1 SGHDT and CDR2 YYEEEE. The V end was cut by 10 bases, the J end by 3 bases, with 17 bases between. The CDR3 extends over 14 amino acids. CDR3 loop: CAAPSERNYNEQFF. The CDR3 nucleotides are TGTGCCGCCCCTTCAGAGCGAAACTACAATGAGCAGTTCTTC.

The J gene is TRBJ2-6, the V gene TRBV5-8, with TRBD1 matching over 10 bases. Germline V gene lookup returns CDR1 SGHTS and CDR2 YDEGEE. This CDR3 comprises 18 residues. The J segment lost 2 bases and the V segment lost 3 bases, leaving 8 bases of the junction unmatched. As DNA, the CDR3 is TGTGCCAGCAGCTGGGGGACAGGGGAAATCACTGGGGCCAACGTCCTGACTTTC. This gives the protein CASSWGTGEITGANVLTF.

The V gene is TRBV5-1, the J gene TRBJ2-1, with 10 bases fitting TRBD2. J was trimmed by 6 bases and V by 0 bases; bases with no gene match: 6. Germline lookup yields CDR1 SGHRS and CDR2 YFSETQ. This CDR3 has 16 amino acids. The CDR3 sequence: CASSLEASGRGNEQFF. For the CDR3, the DNA is TGCGCCAGCAGCTTGGAGGCTAGCGGGAGAGGCAATGAGCAGTTCTTC.

The genes are TRBV7-8 and TRBJ1-1; D is uncertain. Germline lookup yields CDR1 SGHVS and CDR2 FQNEAQ. V lost 0 bases to trimming and J lost 2 bases, with 7 bases between them. The CDR3 length is 14 residues. This CDR3 reads CASSLAIPNTEAFF. In nucleotides, the CDR3 is TGTGCCAGCAGCTTAGCAATTCCAAACACTGAAGCTTTCTTT.

In nucleotides, the CDR3 is TGTGCCAGCAGTCTCAGGGGTAGCGAAACTGAAGCTTTCTTT. Encoded protein: CASSLRGSETEAFF. V usage is TRBV28 and J usage is TRBJ1-1; D perhaps matches TRBD1 (6 bases). CDR1 MDHEN and CDR2 SYDVKM come from the germline V gene. V was shortened by 5 bases and J by 5 bases, with 15 bases between the two germline ends. The CDR3 totals 14 residues.

This chain links TRBV11-2 with TRBJ2-5, with 8 bases identical to TRBD2. CDR1 is SGHAT, CDR2 FQNNGV, per germline. V trimming: 4 bases; J trimming: 3 bases; junction bases outside the gene matches: 10. CDR3 length: 16 amino acids. The CDR3 loop reads CASSSLQLADKETQYF. The CDR3 DNA sequence: TGTGCCAGCAGCTCCCTCCAACTAGCGGACAAAGAGACCCAGTACTTC.

The V call is TRBV30, the J call TRBJ2-5; D is possibly TRBD1 (5 bases). The V gene's germline CDR1 is GTSNPN and CDR2 SVGIG (reference sequence). This CDR3 spans 15 amino acids. With 0 bases removed from V and 4 bases from J, the gap between germline ends came to 15 bases. CDR3: CAWSVGHPGAETQYF. The DNA for the CDR3 is TGTGCCTGGAGTGTCGGGCATCCTGGGGCAGAGACCCAGTACTTC.

On this clone: This sample includes further DNA sequences coding for the same CDR3. The chain has TRBV5-6 and TRBJ1-1; D ambiguous. The germline V gene encodes CDR1 SGHDT and CDR2 YYEEEE. Between the trimmed V and J ends, which lost 0 bases and 4 bases, there was a span of 4 bases. This CDR3 comprises 12 residues. The CDR3 reads CASSLVGTEAFF. The CDR3 DNA is TGTGCCAGCAGCTTGGTGGGCACTGAAGCTTTCTTT.

The gene calls are TRBV7-2 and TRBJ2-3; the D gene is possibly TRBD2 (6 bases). CDR3 length: 14 residues. With 3 bases removed from V and 0 bases from J, the gap between germline ends came to 7 bases. Germline assignment: CDR1 SGHTA and CDR2 FQGNSA. In nucleotides, the CDR3 is TGTGCCAGCAGCTTCAGCGGGAGCACAGATACGCAGTATTTT. It translates to CASSFSGSTDTQYF.

The chain is built from TRBV18 and TRBJ2-3, with 9 bases identical to TRBD1. The CDR3 runs 16 residues. Germline loops: CDR1 KGHSH, CDR2 LQKENI. The junction had 7 bases not matched to a gene; V was cut back by 6 bases and J by 0 bases. CDR3 amino acids: CASSLQGAYSTDTQYF. The CDR3 nucleotides read TGTGCCAGCTCGCTACAGGGGGCTTATAGCACAGATACGCAGTATTTT.

CDR3 sequence (DNA): TGTGCCGTACCACAGGGGGGGAACACCGGGGAGCTGTTTTTT. It is translated as CAVPQGGNTGELFF. The rearrangement links TRBV10-3 to TRBJ2-2, with 8 bases lining up with TRBD1. The trim removed 11 bases at V and 1 base at J, leaving 6 bases unmatched. This CDR3 has 14 residues. Germline V gene data show CDR1 as ENHRY and CDR2 as SYGVKD.

The genes are TRBV5-1 and TRBJ1-1; D possibly corresponds to TRBD1 (6 bases). V dropped 7 bases and J dropped 3 bases, with 19 bases sitting between them. This CDR3 contains 15 residues. Germline V gene lookup returns CDR1 SGHRS and CDR2 YFSETQ. The CDR3 sequence is CASHFTAGADTEAFF. The DNA of the CDR3 is TGCGCCAGCCATTTCACAGCAGGGGCGGACACTGAAGCTTTCTTT.

V and J are TRBV5-4 and TRBJ2-6; D is perhaps TRBD1 or TRBD2 (6 bases each). CDR1 is SGHNT, CDR2 YYREEE, per germline (reference sequence). V shed 4 bases and J shed 3 bases, with 11 bases lying between them. CDR3 length: 15 residues. The CDR3 coding sequence is TGTGCCAGCAGCCTGGGGGGCGTTGGGGCCAACGTCCTGACTTTC. This sequence encodes CASSLGGVGANVLTF.

The V and J genes are TRBV19 and TRBJ2-5; D is unclear. The germline V gene encodes CDR1 LNHDA and CDR2 SQIVND (reference sequence). The CDR3 has 13 residues. V lost 2 bases to trimming and J lost 4 bases, with 8 bases between them. The CDR3 sequence is CASSIRVGETQYF. Written as DNA, the CDR3 is TGTGCCAGTAGTATAAGGGTCGGAGAGACCCAGTACTTC.

This clone was recorded a few times. The chain uses TRBV30 and TRBJ1-5; 8 nucleotides match TRBD1. CDR1 is GTSNPN and CDR2 is SVGIG in the germline V gene (reference sequence). V was pared by 5 bases and J by 0 bases, with 9 bases of the junction left unmatched. This CDR3 is 16 amino acids long. The CDR3 protein is CAWDDRGLYSNQPQHF. As DNA, the CDR3 is TGTGCCTGGGACGACAGGGGACTTTATAGCAATCAGCCCCAGCATTTT.

V usage is TRBV27 and J usage is TRBJ2-5; TRBD2 aligns across 9 bases. Germline V gives CDR1 MNHEY, CDR2 SMNVEV (reference sequence). Trimming took 3 bases from V and 11 from J; bases not matched to a gene: 13. The CDR3 has 15 amino acids. The CDR3 bases are TGTGCCAGCAGTTTTGGTGGTAGCGGGAGAAGAGAGCAGTACTTC. Amino acids: CASSFGGSGRREQYF.

This clone appeared a few times. This rearrangement joins TRBV4-1 to TRBJ1-2, with 9 bases identical to TRBD1. This CDR3 region has 13 residues. V trimming: 2 bases; J trimming: 7 bases; junction bases outside the gene matches: 2. The germline gives CDR1 MGHRA, CDR2 YSYEKL. The chain's CDR3 is CASSQTGGPGYTF. The CDR3 bases are TGCGCCAGCAGCCAAACAGGGGGCCCTGGCTACACCTTC.

CDR3 DNA sequence: TGTGCCATCGGGCAGGTAAAAACCTCCTACAATGAGCAGTTCTTC. The encoded protein is CAIGQVKTSYNEQFF. This chain uses TRBV10-3 with TRBJ2-1; D is unresolved. The V end was cut by 8 bases, the J end by 0 bases, with 14 bases between. The germline gives CDR1 ENHRY, CDR2 SYGVKD. The CDR3 consists of 15 residues.

Note on this clone: One end of the junction is discordant with germline, which a read error may explain. The rearrangement joins TRBV5-7 to TRBJ1-1; D possibly corresponds to TRBD1 (6 bases). TRBV5-7 falls under the ORF class, with uncertain function. The CDR3 length is 15 residues. CDR3 coding DNA: TGTGCCAGTAGCTTGGGACAACGACAGAGGCGGGAAGCTTTCTTT. Translation gives CASSLGQRQRREAFF.

This sequence joins TRBV27 and TRBJ2-5; D ambiguous. The CDR3 spans 14 residues. The germline V and J ends were trimmed by 2 bases and 4 bases, with 11 bases remaining between them. Germline V lookup: CDR1 MNHEY, CDR2 SMNVEV (reference sequence). CDR3 sequence reads: CASSLRLRGETQYF. CDR3 nucleotides: TGTGCCAGCAGTTTACGCCTGAGAGGAGAGACCCAGTACTTC.

To note about this clone: The junction and the germline gene differ at one end; a read error may be behind it. This chain uses TRBV18 with TRBJ1-6, with TRBD1 matching over 11 bases. The length of the CDR3 is 16 residues. Per germline, CDR1 KGHSH and CDR2 LQKENI. The DNA of the CDR3 is TGTGCCAACTCACCGCGGACAGGGGGCCATAATTCACCCCTCCACTTT. Its protein product is CANSPRTGGHNSPLHF.

The V call is TRBV5-1, the J call TRBJ2-3; D possibly uses TRBD1 or TRBD2 (5 bases each). Trimming shortened V by 4 bases and J by 2 bases, and 14 bases separated the two germline ends. CDR3 length: 15 amino acids. Germline CDR1 SGHRS, CDR2 YFSETQ. The CDR3 sequence: CASSALDSYTDTQYF. The CDR3 region has the DNA TGCGCCAGCAGCGCACTAGACAGCTACACAGATACGCAGTATTTT.

This clone turned up a few times. This rearrangement joins TRBV5-1 to TRBJ2-7; 10 bases are shared with TRBD2. Germline CDR1 SGHRS, CDR2 YFSETQ. Unmatched junction bases numbered 14, after V lost 5 bases and J lost 6 bases. This CDR3 contains 16 residues. As DNA, the CDR3 is TGCGCCAGCAGTTCATCAACCGGGACTAGCGAACTCGAGCAGTACTTC. It is translated as CASSSSTGTSELEQYF.

This chain uses TRBV11-2 with TRBJ2-3; D ambiguous. From germline, CDR1 is SGHAT and CDR2 FQNNGV. The CDR3 sequence is 17 residues long. Trimming removed 5 bases at V and 2 bases at J, with 20 bases between. The CDR3 protein is CASSQRPLPGDTDTQYF. The CDR3 coding sequence is TGTGCCAGCAGCCAACGCCCCCTACCGGGCGACACAGATACGCAGTATTTT.

The chain employs TRBV5-1 and TRBJ2-1; 8 bases match TRBD2. Germline V lookup: CDR1 SGHRS, CDR2 YFSETQ. V dropped 6 bases and J dropped 10; count of bases not matched to a gene: 18. The CDR3 extends over 16 amino acids. The CDR3 sequence: CASKEGGTGGLQEQFF. DNA for the CDR3: TGCGCCAGCAAGGAAGGAGGAACGGGAGGGCTCCAGGAGCAGTTCTTC.

This sequence joins TRBV2 and TRBJ2-5; no clear D. Germline CDR1 and CDR2: SNHLY and FYNNEI. The CDR3 covers 11 residues. V was shortened by 8 bases and J by 5 bases, with 9 bases between the two germline ends. The CDR3 protein is CASRRLETQYF. CDR3 coding DNA: TGTGCCAGCCGACGGCTGGAGACCCAGTACTTC.